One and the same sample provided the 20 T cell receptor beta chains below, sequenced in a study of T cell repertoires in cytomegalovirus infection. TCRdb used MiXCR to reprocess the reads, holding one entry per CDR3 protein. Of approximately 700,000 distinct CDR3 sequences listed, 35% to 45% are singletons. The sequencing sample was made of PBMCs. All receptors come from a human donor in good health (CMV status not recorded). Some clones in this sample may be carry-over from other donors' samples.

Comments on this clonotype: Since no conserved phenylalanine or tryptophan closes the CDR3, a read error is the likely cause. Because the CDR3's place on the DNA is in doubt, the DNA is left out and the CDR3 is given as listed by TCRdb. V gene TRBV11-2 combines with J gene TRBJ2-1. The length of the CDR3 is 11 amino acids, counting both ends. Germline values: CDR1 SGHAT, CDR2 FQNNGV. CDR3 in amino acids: CASSSDNEHFV.

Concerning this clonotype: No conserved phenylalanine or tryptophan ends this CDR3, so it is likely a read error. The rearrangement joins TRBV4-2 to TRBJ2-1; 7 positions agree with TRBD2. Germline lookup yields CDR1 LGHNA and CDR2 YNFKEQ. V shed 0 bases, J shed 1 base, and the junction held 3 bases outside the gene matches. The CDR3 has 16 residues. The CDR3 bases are TGTGCCAGCAGCCAAGAGCTTAGCGGGTCCTACAATGAGCAGTTCTTA. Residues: CASSQELSGSYNEQFL.

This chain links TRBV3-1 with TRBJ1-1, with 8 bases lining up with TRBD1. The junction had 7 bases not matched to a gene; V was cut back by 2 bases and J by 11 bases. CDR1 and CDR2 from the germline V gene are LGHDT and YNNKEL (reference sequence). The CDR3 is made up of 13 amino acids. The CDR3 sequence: CASSQRTGFGAFF. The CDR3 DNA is TGTGCCAGCAGCCAACGGACAGGGTTTGGGGCTTTCTTT.

CDR3 DNA sequence: TGTGCCAGCAGTGTACTGGTCCCTTCGGGGGAGCAGTACTTC. As protein: CASSVLVPSGEQYF. The genes are TRBV25-1 and TRBJ2-7; maybe TRBD2 (5 bases). With 4 bases removed from V and 7 bases from J, the gap between germline ends came to 17 bases. The CDR3 has 14 amino acids. Germline CDR1 is MGHDK and CDR2 is SYGVNS.

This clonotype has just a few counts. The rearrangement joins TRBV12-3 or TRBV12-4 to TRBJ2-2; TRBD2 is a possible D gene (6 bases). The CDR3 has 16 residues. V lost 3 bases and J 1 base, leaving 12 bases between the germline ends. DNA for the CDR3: TGTGCCAGCAGTTTCTCCACTAGCCGGAACACCGGGGAGCTGTTTTTT. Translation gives CASSFSTSRNTGELFF.

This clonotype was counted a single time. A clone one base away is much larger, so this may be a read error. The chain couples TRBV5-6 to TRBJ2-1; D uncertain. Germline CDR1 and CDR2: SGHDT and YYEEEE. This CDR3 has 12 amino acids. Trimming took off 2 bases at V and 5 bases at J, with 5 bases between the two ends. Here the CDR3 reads CASSFGDNEQFF. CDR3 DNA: TGTGCCAGCAGCTTTGGGGACAATGAGCAGTTCTTC.

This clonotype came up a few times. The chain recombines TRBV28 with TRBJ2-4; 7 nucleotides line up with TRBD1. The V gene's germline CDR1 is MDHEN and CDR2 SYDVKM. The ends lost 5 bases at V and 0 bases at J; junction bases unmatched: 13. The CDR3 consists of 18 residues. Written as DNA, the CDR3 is TGTGCCAGCAGTCCCCTAGTCTACAGGGGAGTAGCCAAAAACATTCAGTACTTC. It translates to CASSPLVYRGVAKNIQYF. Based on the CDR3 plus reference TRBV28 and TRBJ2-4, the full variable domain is DVKVTQSSRYLVKRTGEKVFLECVQDMDHENMFWYRQDPGLGLRLIYFSYDVKMKEKGDIPEGYSVSREKKERFSLILESASTNQTSMYLCASSPLVYRGVAKNIQYFGAGTRLSVL.

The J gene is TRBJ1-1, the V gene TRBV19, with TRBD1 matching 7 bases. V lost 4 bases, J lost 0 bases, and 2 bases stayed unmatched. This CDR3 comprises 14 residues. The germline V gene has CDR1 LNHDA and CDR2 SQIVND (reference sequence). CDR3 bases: TGTGCCAGTAGTACCACAGGGGTGAACACTGAAGCTTTCTTT. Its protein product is CASSTTGVNTEAFF.

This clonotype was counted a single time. The CDR3 spells CASSPETPGQPQHF. In DNA, the CDR3 is TGTGCCAGCTCACCGGAGACCCCTGGTCAGCCCCAGCATTTT. This chain links TRBV18 with TRBJ1-5; D not resolved. The CDR3 totals 14 residues. Germline assignment: CDR1 KGHSH and CDR2 LQKENI. V was clipped by 3 bases and J by 6 bases, with 12 bases between them.

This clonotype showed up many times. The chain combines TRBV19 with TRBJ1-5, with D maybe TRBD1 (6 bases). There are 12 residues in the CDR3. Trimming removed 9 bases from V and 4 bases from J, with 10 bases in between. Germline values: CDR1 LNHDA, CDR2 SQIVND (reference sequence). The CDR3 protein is CASSQGNQPQHF. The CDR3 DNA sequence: TGTGCCAGCAGCCAGGGGAATCAGCCCCAGCATTTT.

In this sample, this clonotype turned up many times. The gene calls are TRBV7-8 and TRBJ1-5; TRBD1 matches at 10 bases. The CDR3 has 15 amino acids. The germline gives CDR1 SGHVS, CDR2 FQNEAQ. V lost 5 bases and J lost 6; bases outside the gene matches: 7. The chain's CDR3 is CASSLTGGFAQPQHF. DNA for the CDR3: TGTGCCAGCAGCCTGACAGGGGGCTTCGCTCAGCCCCAGCATTTT.

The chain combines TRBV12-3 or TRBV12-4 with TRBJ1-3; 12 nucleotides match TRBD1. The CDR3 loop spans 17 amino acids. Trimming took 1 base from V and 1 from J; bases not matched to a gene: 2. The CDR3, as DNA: TGTGCCAGCAGTTTAGGGGACAGGGGGCGATCTGGAAACACCATATATTTT. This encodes CASSLGDRGRSGNTIYF.

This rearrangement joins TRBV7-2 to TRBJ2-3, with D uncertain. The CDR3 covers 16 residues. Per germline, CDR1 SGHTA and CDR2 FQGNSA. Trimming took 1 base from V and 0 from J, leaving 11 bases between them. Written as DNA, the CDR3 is TGTGCCAGCAGCTTAGACGGGCCGACTAGCACAGATACGCAGTATTTT. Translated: CASSLDGPTSTDTQYF.

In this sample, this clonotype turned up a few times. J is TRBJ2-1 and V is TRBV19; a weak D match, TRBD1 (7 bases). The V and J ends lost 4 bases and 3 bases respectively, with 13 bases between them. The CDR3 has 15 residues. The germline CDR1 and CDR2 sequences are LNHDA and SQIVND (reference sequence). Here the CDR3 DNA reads TGTGCCAGTAGTAAGGGGGCGGGGTACTACAATGAGCAGTTCTTC. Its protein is CASSKGAGYYNEQFF. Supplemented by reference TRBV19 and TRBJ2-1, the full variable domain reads DGGITQSPKYLFRKEGQNVTLSCEQNLNHDAMYWYRQDPGQGLRLIYYSQIVNDFQKGDIAEGYSVSREKKESFPLTVTSAQKNPTAFYLCASSKGAGYYNEQFFGPGTRLTVL.

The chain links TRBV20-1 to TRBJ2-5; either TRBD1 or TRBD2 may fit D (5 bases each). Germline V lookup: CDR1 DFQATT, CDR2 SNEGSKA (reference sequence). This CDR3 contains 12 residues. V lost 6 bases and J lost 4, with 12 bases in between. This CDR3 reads CSAPGRGETQYF. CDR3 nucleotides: TGCAGTGCCCCGGGACGTGGAGAGACCCAGTACTTC.

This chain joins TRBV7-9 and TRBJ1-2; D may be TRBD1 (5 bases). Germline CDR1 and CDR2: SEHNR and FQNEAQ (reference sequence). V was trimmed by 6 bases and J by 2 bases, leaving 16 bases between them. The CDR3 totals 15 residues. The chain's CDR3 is CASRSGGLTNYGYTF. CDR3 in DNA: TGTGCCAGCAGATCGGGGGGACTCACCAACTATGGCTACACCTTC.

DNA for the CDR3: TGTGCCAGCAGCCCGGACGGGGTTCGCTCCTACAATGAGCAGTTCTTC. Its protein product is CASSPDGVRSYNEQFF. This chain connects TRBV5-6 to TRBJ2-1; D might be TRBD2 (5 bases). CDR1 is SGHDT and CDR2 is YYEEEE in the germline V gene. The CDR3 length is 16 residues. Trimming shortened V by 4 bases and J by 0 bases, and 14 bases separated the two germline ends.

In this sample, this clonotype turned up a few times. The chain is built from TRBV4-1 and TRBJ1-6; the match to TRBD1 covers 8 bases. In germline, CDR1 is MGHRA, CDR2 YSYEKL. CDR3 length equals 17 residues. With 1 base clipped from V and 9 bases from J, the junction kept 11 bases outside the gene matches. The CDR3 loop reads CASSQGTDRGGSSPLHF. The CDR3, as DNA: TGCGCCAGCAGCCAAGGCACAGACAGGGGAGGAAGTTCACCCCTCCACTTT.

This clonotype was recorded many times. The CDR3 DNA is TGCGCCAGCAGTGATCCCCCGACAGGGACCGGGACTGAAGCTTTCTTT. It codes for CASSDPPTGTGTEAFF. This chain connects TRBV10-2 to TRBJ1-1; 7 positions agree with TRBD1. V shed 3 bases and J 5 bases; nucleotides not matched to a gene: 12. CDR1 is WSHSY and CDR2 is SAAADI in the germline V gene. The CDR3 is 16 residues long.

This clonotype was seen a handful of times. The CDR3 is CASSLARVTGRPSYNEQFF. The CDR3 DNA is TGTGCCAGCAGCTTAGCGAGGGTAACAGGGCGACCCTCCTACAATGAGCAGTTCTTC. This chain joins TRBV7-2 and TRBJ2-1; tentatively, D is TRBD1 (6 bases). CDR3 length: 19 amino acids. V gave up 0 bases and J gave up 0 bases, with 18 bases separating them. The germline CDR1 and CDR2 sequences are SGHTA and FQGNSA.